This T cell receptor (beta chain) was recorded in a study of T cells after yellow fever vaccination. This CDR3 comprises 15 residues. V lost 4 bases and J lost 5; bases outside the gene matches: 8. Germline assignment: CDR1 SGHRS and CDR2 YFSETQ. A single record per CDR3 protein comes from TCRdb applying MiXCR to the 5' RACE reads. The profile shows a few hundred thousand distinct CDR3 sequences, about 9.9% of them singletons. This chain joins TRBV5-1 and TRBJ2-3, with 9 bases matching TRBD1. The source of this sequence is a man between 18 and 35 years old who received the YFV17D yellow fever vaccine. Sequencing used PBMCs, obtained on the day of the first yellow fever vaccination. This CDR3 reads CASSVAGTGIDTQYF. In nucleotides, the CDR3 is TGCGCCAGCAGCGTGGCCGGGACAGGGATAGATACGCAGTATTTT.